The 28 T cell receptor beta chains below were found in one sample sequenced in a study of CXCR3-negative and CXCR3-positive naive CD8 T cells. With UMI labels, 5' RACE was used to prepare the TRB cDNA libraries. TCRdb re-called the 5' RACE reads and shows each CDR3 protein once, DNA omitted. This listing includes around 140,000 distinct CDR3 sequences. Sequencing was performed on naive CXCR3- CD8+ T cells from blood. Subset of the sample: CD45RO-CCR7+CD27+CD95- naive CD8+ T cells lacking CXCR3 (TNR3-). The origin of the receptors is a human donor in good health. Some clones in this sample may be carry-over from other donors' samples.

The chain uses TRBV15 and TRBJ1-5; the D call from TCRdb, TRBD1, cannot be confirmed without DNA. Looked up from germline, CDR1 is LNHNV and CDR2 is YYDKDF (reference sequence). The CDR3 spans 15 residues. The CDR3 reads CATSRDEIGGQPQHF.

The chain recombines TRBV21-1 with TRBJ2-1; TCRdb lists TRBD1, though no DNA is available to test this call. TRBV21-1 is given as a pseudogene. This CDR3 comprises 15 residues. The CDR3 region is CASSGAGKTYNEQFF.

The chain has TRBV4-2 and TRBJ1-2; TCRdb reports TRBD1, a call that lacks DNA to check it against. The germline V gene encodes CDR1 LGHNA and CDR2 YNFKEQ. This CDR3 comprises 14 residues. The CDR3 loop is CASSQGGGPYGYTF.

The chain recombines TRBV7-9 with TRBJ2-1; checking the TCRdb D call of TRBD2 is not possible without DNA. Germline V CDR1 and CDR2: SEHNR, FQNEAQ (reference sequence). This CDR3 has 16 amino acids. This chain's CDR3 is CASSSRSSGGDDEQFF.

The chain employs TRBV6-4 and TRBJ2-3; TCRdb reports TRBD2, a call that lacks DNA to check it against. This CDR3 is built from 16 residues. Germline V CDR1 and CDR2: MRHNA, SNTAGT. This CDR3 is CASSDSSGGATDTQYF.

This rearrangement joins TRBV2 to TRBJ1-2; TCRdb's D call of TRBD1 is untestable without DNA. Germline V lookup: CDR1 SNHLY, CDR2 FYNNEI. The CDR3 spans 16 residues. CDR3 in amino acids: CASSEGGQAASYGYTF.

The chain joins TRBV28 to TRBJ1-4; TCRdb returns TRBD1, unconfirmable since there is no DNA. This CDR3 has 15 residues. Germline CDR1 and CDR2: MDHEN and SYDVKM. CDR3 amino acids: CASRLTLGVYEKLFF.

The rearrangement links TRBV29-1 to TRBJ2-3; TCRdb's D call, TRBD1, is unchecked because there is no DNA. The CDR3 is 13 amino acids. CDR1 and CDR2 from the germline V gene are SQVTM and ANQGSEA. CDR3 residues: CSARGPSTDTQYF.

V gene TRBV7-3 combines with J gene TRBJ1-2; the TCRdb call, TRBD1, lacks DNA for checking. This CDR3 has 14 residues. Germline-derived CDR1 and CDR2 are SGHTA and FQGTGA. The CDR3 loop is CASSDGTGPDGYTF.

V gene TRBV4-1 combines with J gene TRBJ2-7; TCRdb gives TRBD2 as the D gene, but with no DNA this cannot be confirmed. The CDR3 has 17 amino acids. CDR1 and CDR2 from the germline V gene are MGHRA and YSYEKL. The CDR3 here is CASSHVGLARSSYEQYF.

V and J are TRBV29-1 and TRBJ2-3; the TCRdb call, TRBD2, lacks DNA for checking. From germline, CDR1 is SQVTM and CDR2 ANQGSEA. The CDR3 loop spans 13 amino acids. CDR3 protein: CSVGAGGPDTQYF.

The CDR3 sequence is CASSRGTSGSYTQYF. The chain employs TRBV5-1 and TRBJ2-3; without DNA, the TCRdb call of TRBD2 cannot be checked. The CDR3 totals 15 residues. Germline CDR1 reads SGHRS; CDR2 reads YFSETQ.

The rearrangement joins TRBV28 to TRBJ2-1; there is no DNA to check the TCRdb D call of TRBD1. CDR1 MDHEN and CDR2 SYDVKM come from the germline V gene. The CDR3 covers 16 residues. CDR3 in amino acids: CASSLFPGQGKHEQFF.

The chain combines TRBV7-9 with TRBJ1-1; TCRdb names TRBD1, which stays unverified in the absence of DNA. CDR3 length equals 12 residues. Germline V gene sequence: CDR1 SEHNR, CDR2 FQNEAQ (reference sequence). The CDR3: CASSGGAPEAFF.

The V gene is TRBV4-3, the J gene TRBJ2-7; the TRBD1 assignment by TCRdb is unverifiable without DNA. The CDR3 has 15 amino acids. CDR1 is LGHNA, CDR2 YSLEER, per germline. The CDR3 sequence is CASSQERTGSYEQYF.

V is TRBV12-3 or TRBV12-4 and J is TRBJ1-1; TCRdb indicates TRBD1, and absent DNA this call remains unverified. CDR3 size: 15 residues. CDR3 amino acids: CASSLYPGAGTEAFF.

V is TRBV29-1 and J is TRBJ1-2; the TCRdb call, TRBD1, lacks DNA for checking. This CDR3 spans 12 amino acids. Germline V lookup: CDR1 SQVTM, CDR2 ANQGSEA. The CDR3 is CSVVLGVDGYTF.

CDR3 amino acids: CASSLQLKETQYF. The chain employs TRBV28 and TRBJ2-5. The CDR3 is made up of 13 amino acids. Germline V CDR1 and CDR2: MDHEN, SYDVKM. Drawing the rest from reference TRBV28 and TRBJ2-5, the complete variable domain is DVKVTQSSRYLVKRTGEKVFLECVQDMDHENMFWYRQDPGLGLRLIYFSYDVKMKEKGDIPEGYSVSREKKERFSLILESASTNQTSMYLCASSLQLKETQYFGPGTRLLVL.

The J gene is TRBJ1-5, the V gene TRBV21-1; TCRdb selects TRBD1, and the lack of DNA leaves this call unchecked. TRBV21-1 is assigned pseudogene status. CDR3 length: 22 residues. The CDR3 here is CASSKVSRDRGLRRNSNQPQHF.

V and J are TRBV7-9 and TRBJ2-7; checking the TCRdb D call of TRBD1 is not possible without DNA. Per germline, CDR1 SEHNR and CDR2 FQNEAQ (reference sequence). This CDR3 contains 13 residues. CDR3 residues: CASSSPQHYEQYF.

The chain uses TRBV29-1 and TRBJ2-3; checking the TCRdb D call of TRBD2 is not possible without DNA. Germline loops: CDR1 SQVTM, CDR2 ANQGSEA. The CDR3 is made up of 16 amino acids. The CDR3 sequence: CSVERASGGATDTQYF.

The rearrangement links TRBV4-2 to TRBJ1-1. The germline V gene encodes CDR1 LGHNA and CDR2 YNFKEQ. The CDR3 contains 14 residues. CDR3 protein: CASSQGRGLFEAFF.

J is TRBJ2-1 and V is TRBV24-1; with no DNA, the TCRdb D assignment of TRBD1 cannot be verified. The germline V gene encodes CDR1 KGHDR and CDR2 SFDVKD. This CDR3 has 15 amino acids. The CDR3 sequence is CATSDPGQYYNEQFF.

The chain uses TRBV29-1 and TRBJ2-3; TCRdb lists TRBD1, though no DNA is available to test this call. Germline V gene data show CDR1 as SQVTM and CDR2 as ANQGSEA. The CDR3 is made up of 13 amino acids. This chain's CDR3 is CSGRGQGADTQYF.

This chain joins TRBV12-3 or TRBV12-4 and TRBJ2-3; without DNA, the TCRdb call of TRBD2 cannot be checked. The CDR3 has 16 amino acids. This CDR3 is CASSWGLAGSTDTQYF.

This chain links TRBV9 with TRBJ2-7. The CDR3 extends over 11 amino acids. Germline CDR1 SGDLS, CDR2 YYNGEE. The CDR3 spells CASSVGHEQYF.

J is TRBJ2-7 and V is TRBV14. The CDR3 covers 13 residues. CDR1 is SGHDN, CDR2 FVKESK, per germline. The CDR3 protein is CASSFRGSYEQYF.

The chain couples TRBV4-1 to TRBJ2-1; without DNA, the TCRdb call of TRBD1 cannot be checked. This CDR3 is 15 amino acids long. Germline V gene sequence: CDR1 MGHRA, CDR2 YSYEKL. The CDR3 spells CASSHPQGARNEQFF.